Listed below are T cell receptor beta chains from one sample, sequenced in a study of blood T cells in healthy people across ages. TCRdb fed the 5' RACE reads into MiXCR, producing one record per CDR3 protein. Here the sample spans approximately 800,000 distinct CDR3 sequences, roughly 46% being singletons. Sample: blood. Receptor source: a man at least 80 years old in good health. Each CDR3 is given with its conserved first and last residue. A D gene is named only where the DNA matches it firmly. Size tells how often a clone was seen (once, few, many) or the class of an expanded clone, and some rows leave it out.

size	D	V	J	CDR3	DNA
.	TRBD2	TRBV20-1	TRBJ2-1	CSARSPSGTNEQFF	TGCAGTGCTAGATCCCCTAGCGGGACGAATGAGCAGTTCTTC
.	TRBD2	TRBV12-3/TRBV12-4	TRBJ2-4	CASGLGTRGFIQYF	TGTGCCAGCGGTTTGGGGACTAGGGGGTTCATTCAGTACTTC
.	.	TRBV4-1	TRBJ2-1	CASSQAGAGSISSYNEQFF	TGCGCCAGCAGCCAAGCGGGGGCGGGATCCATAAGCTCCTACAATGAGCAGTTCTTC
.	.	TRBV20-1	TRBJ1-4	CSAQWSGNYNEKLFF	TGCAGTGCTCAATGGTCGGGGAATTATAATGAAAAACTGTTTTTT
.	TRBD1	TRBV7-9	TRBJ1-6	CASSLETGTPLHF	TGTGCCAGCAGCTTAGAGACAGGGACACCCCTCCACTTT
few	.	TRBV15	TRBJ2-3	CATSGELTDTQYF	TGTGCCACCAGCGGGGAACTTACAGATACGCAGTATTTT
.	TRBD2	TRBV13	TRBJ2-7	CASSPQGLADNEQYF	TGTGCCAGCAGCCCCCAGGGACTAGCGGACAATGAGCAGTACTTC
.	TRBD1	TRBV28	TRBJ1-5	CASSQQTGHQPQHF	TGTGCCAGCAGTCAACAGACAGGGCATCAGCCCCAGCATTTT
few	.	TRBV20-1	TRBJ2-3	CSARLPLPGDTQYF	TGCAGTGCTAGATTACCGCTCCCGGGGGATACGCAGTATTTT
few	.	TRBV6-5	TRBJ2-2	CASSVAVNTGELFF	TGTGCCAGCAGTGTAGCCGTGAACACCGGGGAGCTGTTTTTT
few	.	TRBV12-3/TRBV12-4	TRBJ2-3	CASSLDRGAGYPASTDTQYF	TGTGCCAGCAGTTTAGATCGAGGTGCGGGCTACCCTGCTAGCACAGATACGCAGTATTTT
once	.	TRBV5-4	TRBJ2-1	CASSPRIVNNEQFF	TGTGCCAGCAGCCCAAGAATAGTCAACAATGAGCAGTTCTTC
.	.	TRBV7-3	TRBJ2-1	CASSPRPKGQYNEQFF	TGTGCCAGCAGCCCGCGCCCTAAAGGACAGTACAATGAGCAGTTCTTC
.	.	TRBV5-1	TRBJ1-6	CASSLGLMDGSPLHF	TGCGCCAGCAGCTTGGGATTGATGGACGGCTCACCCCTCCACTTT
few	TRBD1	TRBV14	TRBJ2-7	CASSRGQGRMSEQYF	TGTGCCAGCAGCCGCGGACAGGGGCGAATGAGCGAGCAGTACTTC
.	.	TRBV21-1	TRBJ2-1	CASSKARLHYEQFF	TGTGCCAGCAGCAAAGCTAGGCTCCACTATGAGCAGTTCTTC
.	TRBD2	TRBV6-6	TRBJ2-4	CASSYGASGTVDIQYF	TGTGCCAGCAGTTACGGGGCTAGCGGGACCGTGGACATTCAGTACTTC